One sample yielded the 25 T cell receptor beta chains listed below, sequenced in a study of T cell clonality in common variable immunodeficiency. These receptors are not linked to any known antigen. Measured with immunoSEQ multiplex PCR; TCRdb has only the in-frame clones, and not every one. The profile covers more than 30,000 clones, none occurring a single time. Whole-study findings and limits: Fewer deletions and N-nucleotide insertions were reportedly seen in common variable immunodeficiency TCR beta sequences.

Sequencing was carried out using peripheral blood mononuclear cells. Source of these receptors: a human donor with common variable immunodeficiency.

This clone was detected ten times or more. The CDR3 is cut off 3 residues early in the read; its end comes from the germline J gene. The chain uses TRBV7-3 and TRBJ2-3; D ambiguous. Germline CDR1 SGHTA, CDR2 FQGTGA. This CDR3 spans 14 amino acids. The V end was cut by 0 bases, the J end by 1 base, with 5 bases between. Here the CDR3 reads CASSLTAGTDTQYF. The sequenced CDR3 bases are TGTGCCAGCAGCTTAACTGCAGGCACAGATACG.

Notes on this clone: The read ends 3 residues early relative to the CDR3; the germline J gene fills the gap. J is TRBJ2-5 and V is TRBV29-1; D is possibly TRBD2 (5 bases). V was cut by 4 bases and J by 1 base, with 10 bases left in between. This CDR3 is 13 amino acids long. Germline values: CDR1 SQVTM, CDR2 ANQGSEA. The CDR3 bases that were read are TGCAGCGTTGTAGAGGGCTCCCAAGAGACC. Protein product: CSVVEGSQET. The CDR3 reads in full as CSVVEGSQETQYF.

For this clone: Germline and junction disagree at one end, which may indicate a read error. The sequence runs out 3 residues before the end of the CDR3; the remainder is reconstructed from the germline J gene. This chain joins TRBV7-9 and TRBJ1-2; D uncertain. CDR3 length: 10 amino acids. Germline V lookup: CDR1 SEHNR, CDR2 FQNEAQ (reference sequence). The CDR3 loop reads CSSSTRGYTF. The part of the CDR3 DNA that was read is TGTTCCAGCAGCACCCGGGGC.

This clone was picked up a small number of times. The read comes to an end 3 residues before the CDR3 does, leaving the germline J gene to fill in the end. The J gene is TRBJ2-7, the V gene TRBV11-2; no clear D. Germline CDR1 and CDR2: SGHAT and FQNNGV. The length of the CDR3 is 14 residues. V lost 0 bases and J 1 base, leaving 7 bases between the germline ends. The CDR3 loop is CASSLELGSYEQYF. The DNA read from the CDR3 is TGTGCCAGCAGCTTAGAATTAGGGTCCTACGAG.

Concerning this clone itself: The read ends 3 residues early relative to the CDR3; the germline J gene fills the gap. The chain employs TRBV7-2 and TRBJ1-5, with 8 bases that match TRBD1. This CDR3 region has 14 residues. The V gene end was trimmed by 6 bases and the J gene end by 1 base; junction bases not matched to a gene: 2. CDR1 is SGHTA, CDR2 FQGNSA, per germline. The sequenced part of the CDR3 DNA is TGTGCCAGCAGTCGACAGGGGAGCAATCAGCCC. Amino acid sequence: CASSRQGSNQP. The entire CDR3 sequence reads CASSRQGSNQPQHF.

This clone showed up just a few times. From the germline J gene comes the end of the CDR3, since the read stops 3 residues before it. The V call is TRBV7-2, the J call TRBJ1-2, with D maybe TRBD1 (5 bases). The CDR3 has 13 amino acids. Trimming removed 1 base at V and 4 bases at J, with 7 bases between. Germline V gives CDR1 SGHTA, CDR2 FQGNSA. Here the CDR3 reads CASSLGQFYGYTF. Partial CDR3 DNA: TGTGCCAGCAGCTTAGGACAGTTCTATGGC.

This clone was detected many times. From the germline J gene comes the end of the CDR3, since the read stops 3 residues before it. This chain joins TRBV18 and TRBJ1-1, with 8 bases aligning to TRBD1. CDR1 is KGHSH, CDR2 LQKENI, per germline. This CDR3 is 14 amino acids long. V was clipped by 1 base and J by 4 bases; unmatched bases: 2. CDR3 region: CASSPQGQGTEAFF. The sequenced CDR3 bases are TGTGCCAGCTCACCACAAGGACAGGGCACTGAA.

This clone was observed many times. The read finishes 3 residues shy of the CDR3 end, and the germline J gene is used to complete it. This chain uses TRBV30 with TRBJ1-1, with D possibly matching TRBD1 (6 bases). This CDR3 has 13 amino acids. The V gene's germline CDR1 is GTSNPN and CDR2 SVGIG (reference sequence). Trimming pared 3 bases from V and 7 bases from J, leaving 15 bases between. The sequenced part of the CDR3 DNA is TGTGCCTGGAGCCACAGAGGGGGTGGTGAA. This codes for CAWSHRGGGE. The full CDR3 protein is CAWSHRGGGEAFF.

This clone has just a few counts. The CDR3 goes on 3 residues after the read ends, and that part is filled in from the germline J gene. This sequence joins TRBV7-2 and TRBJ1-1; TRBD1 aligns across 7 bases. The germline V gene encodes CDR1 SGHTA and CDR2 FQGNSA. The CDR3 sequence is 15 residues long. The ends lost 6 bases at V and 4 bases at J; junction bases unmatched: 11. The CDR3 here is CASRSPTGMVTEAFF. CDR3 DNA, as far as it was read: TGTGCCAGCAGAAGCCCGACAGGGATGGTCACTGAA.

This clone was picked up many times. With the read ending 3 residues before the CDR3 end, the germline J gene is used to fill in that end. V usage is TRBV29-1 and J usage is TRBJ2-7; D gene uncertain. Per the germline V gene, CDR1 is SQVTM and CDR2 is ANQGSEA. This CDR3 has 12 amino acids. V was trimmed by 5 bases and J by 0 bases, leaving 8 bases between them. CDR3 DNA (partial): TGCAGCGTTTGGGCTATCTCCTACGAG. Translated, it gives CSVWAISYE. The full CDR3 reads CSVWAISYEQYF.

Many counts were recorded for this clone. The CDR3 extends 3 residues past the end of the read, so its final part is completed from the germline J gene. The J gene is TRBJ2-7, the V gene TRBV18; tentatively, D is TRBD1 (6 bases). Germline assignment: CDR1 KGHSH and CDR2 LQKENI. The CDR3 extends over 15 amino acids. V lost 2 bases and J lost 4, with 15 bases in between. CDR3 DNA (partial): TGTGCCAGCTCACCATTGGGGGCAGATTTTTACGAG. This gives the protein CASSPLGADFYE. The CDR3, in full, reads CASSPLGADFYEQYF.

About this clone: The sequenced fragment ends 3 residues before the CDR3 boundary, so the rest is inferred from the germline J gene. This sequence joins TRBV7-3 and TRBJ2-3; 8 bases line up with TRBD2. The junction had 6 bases not matched to a gene; V was cut back by 3 bases and J by 1 base. Germline CDR1 SGHTA, CDR2 FQGTGA. There are 16 residues in the CDR3. This chain's CDR3 is CASSFAGGWGTDTQYF. The sequenced CDR3 bases are TGTGCCAGCAGCTTCGCGGGGGGTTGGGGCACAGATACG.

The sample holds a few counts of this clone. The missing CDR3 end, 3 residues past where the read stops, is filled in from the germline J gene. This sequence joins TRBV7-9 and TRBJ1-4; D is unresolved. V shed 4 bases and J shed 0 bases, with 6 bases lying between them. This CDR3 is built from 14 residues. Germline CDR1 is SEHNR and CDR2 is FQNEAQ (reference sequence). The sequenced part of the CDR3 DNA is TGTGCCAGCAGCTATCAGACAACTAATGAAAAA. Translating it yields CASSYQTTNEK. From start to end, the CDR3 is CASSYQTTNEKLFF.

This clone was observed many times. Read data end 3 residues before the CDR3 end; the end is taken from the germline J gene. The V call is TRBV5-1, the J call TRBJ1-1, with 7 nucleotides matching TRBD1. This CDR3 comprises 16 residues. Per germline, CDR1 SGHRS and CDR2 YFSETQ. The J segment lost 4 bases and the V segment lost 3 bases, leaving 12 bases of the junction unmatched. The CDR3 is CASSSGQASGGTEAFF. Partial CDR3 DNA: TGCGCCAGCAGCTCTGGACAGGCCAGCGGGGGCACTGAA.

By proportion, this clone is medium-sized. The sequenced CDR3 bases are TGTGCCAGCACTTCTTGGGACAGGGGGTACAATGAG. This codes for CASTSWDRGYNE. The full CDR3 is CASTSWDRGYNEQFF. V and J are TRBV11-2 and TRBJ2-1; 11 nucleotides align to TRBD1. The read falls 3 residues short of the CDR3 end, and the missing part is taken from the germline J gene. This CDR3 has 15 residues. The V segment lost 7 bases and the J segment 4 bases; nucleotides outside the gene matches: 6. Germline assignment: CDR1 SGHAT and CDR2 FQNNGV.

Many counts were recorded for this clone. The CDR3 end lies 3 residues beyond the end of the read and is filled in from the germline J gene. The V and J genes are TRBV7-6 and TRBJ2-2; 8 positions agree with TRBD2. CDR3 length equals 15 residues. CDR1 SGHVS and CDR2 FNYEAQ come from the germline V gene. Germline trimming cut 3 bases from V and 6 bases from J; bases unmatched to any gene: 6. The CDR3 DNA, read in part, is TGTGCCAGCAGCTTCGGGGGGGAGGTGCCCGGGGAG. Encoded protein: CASSFGGEVPGE. Given in full, the CDR3 is CASSFGGEVPGELFF.

As for this clone: The read terminates 3 residues before the CDR3 end, so the remaining end is supplied by the germline J gene. The rearrangement uses TRBV7-6 and TRBJ1-3, with D possibly being TRBD1 (5 bases). From germline, CDR1 is SGHVS and CDR2 FNYEAQ. The CDR3 consists of 15 residues. The V gene lost 2 bases and the J gene lost 4 bases, with 12 bases spanning the gap. CDR3 amino acids: CASSLMNKGGNTIYF. CDR3 bases read: TGTGCCAGCAGCTTAATGAATAAGGGGGGAAACACC. Variable domain in full (rest from reference TRBV7-6 and TRBJ1-3): GAGVSQSPRYKVTKRGQDVALRCDPISGHVSLYWYRQALGQGPEFLTYFNYEAQQDKSGLPNDRFSAERPEGSISTLTIQRTEQRDSAMYRCASSLMNKGGNTIYFGEGSWLTVV.

As concerns this clone: The CDR3 end falls 3 residues outside the read, so it is completed with the germline J gene. This chain links TRBV7-2 with TRBJ2-2; D is unresolved. V lost 4 bases to trimming and J lost 0 bases, with 6 bases between them. Germline CDR1 is SGHTA and CDR2 is FQGNSA. The CDR3 consists of 14 residues. The CDR3 loop reads CASSSYSNTGELFF. The sequenced CDR3 bases are TGTGCCAGCAGCTCCTATTCGAACACCGGGGAG.

In its sample, this clone was seen many times. The CDR3 extends 3 residues past the end of the read, so its final part is completed from the germline J gene. V usage is TRBV19 and J usage is TRBJ2-5; 7 bases agree with TRBD1. The ends lost 1 base at V and 4 bases at J; junction bases unmatched: 18. CDR3 length equals 19 residues. In germline, CDR1 is LNHDA, CDR2 SQIVND (reference sequence). The CDR3 bases that were read are TGTGCCAGTAGTATAGCCGGGACAGAACGGACCGAACTACCAGAGACC. It yields the protein CASSIAGTERTELPET. In full, the CDR3 reads CASSIAGTERTELPETQYF.

Only a few counts were recorded for this clone. Sequencing ends 3 residues short of the CDR3 end; the germline J gene provides the rest. The sample has other DNA sequences that encode this CDR3 too. J is TRBJ2-5 and V is TRBV7-3; D is ambiguous. The CDR3 sequence is 13 residues long. Per germline, CDR1 SGHTA and CDR2 FQGTGA. Trimming removed 2 bases from V and 2 bases from J, with 6 bases in between. CDR3 bases read: TGTGCCAGCAGCTTACGTGTACAAGAGACC. It specifies CASSLRVQET. The entire CDR3 reads CASSLRVQETQYF. Using reference TRBV7-3 and TRBJ2-5 for the parts outside the CDR3, the full variable domain is GAGVSQTPSNKVTEKGKYVELRCDPISGHTALYWYRQSLGQGPEFLIYFQGTGAADDSGLPNDRFFAVRPEGSVSTLKIQRTERGDSAVYLCASSLRVQETQYFGPGTRLLVL.

Only a few counts were recorded for this clone. The read comes to an end 3 residues before the CDR3 does, leaving the germline J gene to fill in the end. V usage is TRBV5-1 and J usage is TRBJ2-5; 7 bases are a match to TRBD1. The CDR3 is 13 amino acids. Germline V gene lookup returns CDR1 SGHRS and CDR2 YFSETQ. The junction had 5 bases not matched to a gene; V was cut back by 4 bases and J by 5 bases. The chain's CDR3 is CASSTTGRETQYF. CDR3 DNA, as far as it was read: TGCGCCAGCAGCACGACAGGGCGGGAGACC.

In this sample, this clone turned up a few times. The observed sequence ends 3 residues before the CDR3 terminus, with the missing tail filled in from the germline J gene. The chain links TRBV20-1 to TRBJ2-3, with TRBD2 matching over 8 bases. V shed 5 bases and J 6 bases; nucleotides not matched to a gene: 7. CDR1 is DFQATT and CDR2 is SNEGSKA in the germline V gene (reference sequence). This CDR3 is built from 13 residues. Partial CDR3 DNA: TGCAGTGCTCTTAGCGGGGTACAGGATACG. Translation gives CSALSGVQDT. The whole CDR3 sequence reads CSALSGVQDTQYF.

With respect to this clone: From the germline J gene comes the end of the CDR3, since the read stops 3 residues before it. The J gene is TRBJ2-7, the V gene TRBV6-1; D might be TRBD1 (6 bases). CDR1 and CDR2 from the germline V gene are MNHNS and SASEGT. The CDR3 covers 12 residues. Between the trimmed V and J ends, which lost 4 bases and 5 bases, there was a span of 9 bases. The CDR3 spells CASSGRGNEQYF. Incomplete CDR3 DNA: TGTGCCAGCAGTGGCAGGGGAAACGAG.

In the case of this clone: Read data end 3 residues before the CDR3 end; the end is taken from the germline J gene. This chain links TRBV19 with TRBJ1-5; D unresolved. Germline V gives CDR1 LNHDA, CDR2 SQIVND (reference sequence). This CDR3 comprises 16 residues. V lost 5 bases, J lost 2 bases, and 16 bases lay in between. The sequenced part of the CDR3 DNA is TGTGCCAGTAGTGAGTGGTTAGCAGAGCGCAATCAGCCC. Protein sequence: CASSEWLAERNQP. The full-length CDR3 reads as CASSEWLAERNQPQHF.

The sample holds a few counts of this clone. From the germline J gene comes the end of the CDR3, since the read stops 3 residues before it. The chain combines TRBV7-3 with TRBJ2-1; 7 nucleotides align to TRBD2. V lost 5 bases and J lost 6; bases outside the gene matches: 4. Germline CDR1 SGHTA, CDR2 FQGTGA. The CDR3 length is 13 residues. The CDR3 DNA, read in part, is TGTGCCAGCAGCGCCTGGGGGGGCAATGAG. It encodes CASSAWGGNE. The entire CDR3 protein is CASSAWGGNEQFF.